These 5 T cell receptor beta chains were all obtained from the same sample, sequenced in a study of control samples from healthy donors and cancer patients. The data were produced by immunoSEQ multiplex PCR, yet TCRdb's version contains in-frame clones alone and is incomplete. The sample shows 130,000 to 150,000 clones, under 95% of them seen only once. The sample taken for sequencing was blood. The receptor set was obtained from a young man in good health.

The chain links TRBV10-3 to TRBJ1-1; D call uncertain. Looked up from germline, CDR1 is ENHRY and CDR2 is SYGVKD. The length of the CDR3 is 12 residues. V lost 2 bases, J lost 1 base, and 2 bases lay in between. This CDR3 reads CAISEGNTEAFF. The CDR3, as DNA: TGTGCCATCAGTGAGGGGAACACTGAAGCTTTCTTT.

This rearrangement joins TRBV5-1 to TRBJ2-6; D is undetermined. The germline V gene has CDR1 SGHRS and CDR2 YFSETQ. Deletions cut 1 base from V and 2 bases from J, with 25 bases between. This CDR3 has 21 amino acids. The chain's CDR3 is CASSLFGPQYRVSPGANVLTF. Here the CDR3 DNA reads TGCGCCAGCAGCTTGTTTGGGCCACAATATCGGGTTTCACCTGGGGCCAACGTCCTGACTTTC.

The V and J genes are TRBV5-1 and TRBJ1-2; TRBD1 is a possible D gene (5 bases). V dropped 4 bases and J dropped 8 bases, with 21 bases sitting between them. CDR3 length equals 15 residues. Germline V gives CDR1 SGHRS, CDR2 YFSETQ. The CDR3 DNA sequence: TGCGCCAGCAGCCCGACGGAATTCGCCCGGGGCGGCTACACCTTC. Its protein is CASSPTEFARGGYTF.

V usage is TRBV11-2 and J usage is TRBJ2-1; perhaps TRBD1 as D (6 bases). The CDR3 is made up of 14 amino acids. In germline, CDR1 is SGHAT, CDR2 FQNNGV. V was pared by 0 bases and J by 4 bases, with 7 bases between. CDR3 in amino acids: CASSLDGQYNEQFF. CDR3 sequence (DNA): TGTGCCAGCAGCTTAGATGGACAGTACAATGAGCAGTTCTTC.

The gene calls are TRBV4-1 and TRBJ2-7; D ambiguous. Germline CDR1 MGHRA, CDR2 YSYEKL. V was clipped by 1 base and J by 0 bases, with 10 bases between them. This CDR3 is 15 amino acids long. The CDR3 spells CASSQVHRNSYEQYF. The CDR3 DNA follows: TGCGCCAGCAGCCAAGTTCACAGAAACTCCTACGAGCAGTACTTC.